One and the same sample provided the 13 T cell receptor beta chains below, sequenced in a study of T cells after yellow fever vaccination. TCRdb fed the 5' RACE reads into MiXCR, producing one record per CDR3 protein. The sample holds fewer than 350,000 distinct CDR3 sequences, 3% to 4.5% seen once. Sequenced material: PBMCs, taken on the day of the yellow fever booster vaccination. The receptors were sampled from a man aged 18 to 29 who received the YFV17D yellow fever vaccine.

This clonotype has a count of ten or more. This chain uses TRBV20-1 with TRBJ2-5; possibly TRBD2 for D (5 bases). The V end lost 4 bases, the J end lost 5 bases, and 11 bases lay between the germline ends. Looked up from germline, CDR1 is DFQATT and CDR2 is SNEGSKA (reference sequence). The CDR3 has 12 residues. CDR3 nucleotide sequence: TGCAGTGCTAATGGAGGCCCGGAGACCCAGTACTTC. It translates to CSANGGPETQYF.

This clonotype was picked up many times. The CDR3 DNA reads as TGCAGCCCTCGGGACAGGAGATCCTACGAGCAGTACTTC. Residues: CSPRDRRSYEQYF. The chain recombines TRBV20-1 with TRBJ2-7, with TRBD1 matching over 8 bases. This CDR3 has 13 amino acids. Germline assignment: CDR1 DFQATT and CDR2 SNEGSKA (reference sequence).

This clonotype was counted ten times or more. The CDR3 loop is CASSLDRVTEAFF. CDR3 DNA: TGTGCCAGCAGCTTGGACAGGGTCACTGAAGCTTTCTTT. The rearrangement links TRBV7-2 to TRBJ1-1; TRBD1 matches 8 bases. V lost 3 bases to trimming and J lost 4 bases; unmatched junction nucleotides: 1. Looked up from germline, CDR1 is SGHTA and CDR2 is FQGNSA. CDR3 size: 13 residues. Full variable domain (missing parts from reference TRBV7-2 and TRBJ1-1): GAGVSQSPSNKVTEKGKDVELRCDPISGHTALYWYRQSLGQGLEFLIYFQGNSAPDKSGLPSDRFSAERTGGSVSTLTIQRTQQEDSAVYLCASSLDRVTEAFFGQGTRLTVV.

Many counts were recorded for this clonotype. The rearrangement joins TRBV7-9 to TRBJ2-7; 9 bases are a match to TRBD1. This CDR3 comprises 13 residues. With V trimmed by 5 bases and J by 5 bases, 4 bases remained unmatched. Looked up from germline, CDR1 is SEHNR and CDR2 is FQNEAQ (reference sequence). The CDR3 sequence: CASSGRDRDEQYV. CDR3 DNA: TGTGCCAGCAGCGGCCGGGACAGGGACGAGCAGTACGTC.

The genes are TRBV3-1 and TRBJ1-6; no definite D call. Germline V gene sequence: CDR1 LGHDT, CDR2 YNNKEL (reference sequence). V was clipped by 3 bases and J by 7 bases, with 16 bases between them. The CDR3 spans 16 residues. The DNA for the CDR3 is TGTGCCAGCAGCCAGACGGGTCCTTCGGGAAATTCACCCCTCCACTTT. It translates to CASSQTGPSGNSPLHF. The full variable domain, its missing parts supplied by reference TRBV3-1 and TRBJ1-6, is DTAVSQTPKYLVTQMGNDKSIKCEQNLGHDTMYWYKQDSKKFLKIMFSYNNKELIINETVPNRFSPKSPDKAHLNLHINSLELGDSAVYFCASSQTGPSGNSPLHFGNGTRLTVT.

This clonotype occurred many times. The gene calls are TRBV7-2 and TRBJ2-5; 7 nucleotides agree with TRBD2. This CDR3 is 16 amino acids long. The V and J ends lost 5 bases and 5 bases, in that order; junction bases with no gene match: 14. CDR1 is SGHTA, CDR2 FQGNSA, per germline. CDR3 loop: CASSEGSGARLETQYF. CDR3 coding DNA: TGTGCCAGCAGCGAGGGGAGCGGGGCGAGATTGGAGACCCAGTACTTC.

This clonotype has a count of ten or more. The rearrangement joins TRBV7-2 to TRBJ2-7; 7 nucleotides line up with TRBD2. V was clipped by 3 bases and J by 9 bases; unmatched bases: 11. From germline, CDR1 is SGHTA and CDR2 FQGNSA. This CDR3 has 14 residues. CDR3: CASSFPGGLGGQYV. The CDR3 nucleotides read TGTGCCAGCAGCTTTCCGGGGGGATTGGGCGGGCAGTACGTC.

This clonotype has a count of ten or more. This sequence joins TRBV7-2 and TRBJ1-2; D is unclear. Germline CDR1 reads SGHTA; CDR2 reads FQGNSA. This CDR3 region has 13 residues. V shed 2 bases and J shed 3 bases, with 7 bases lying between them. CDR3 protein: CASSLNGYYGYTF. DNA for the CDR3: TGTGCCAGCAGCTTAAACGGGTACTATGGCTACACCTTC.

This clonotype was counted many times. J is TRBJ2-2 and V is TRBV11-2; perhaps D is TRBD1 or TRBD2 (6 bases each). V lost 5 bases, J lost 4 bases, and 14 bases lay in between. This CDR3 has 15 amino acids. Germline CDR1 and CDR2: SGHAT and FQNNGV. CDR3 DNA: TGTGCCAGCAGCCCTACTTGGGGGGCCACCGGGGAGCTGTTTTTT. This codes for CASSPTWGATGELFF. Full variable domain (outside the CDR3, taken from reference TRBV11-2 and TRBJ2-2): EAGVAQSPRYKIIEKRQSVAFWCNPISGHATLYWYQQILGQGPKLLIQFQNNGVVDDSQLPKDRFSAERLKGVDSTLKIQPAKLEDSAVYLCASSPTWGATGELFFGEGSRLTVL.

There are a few counts of this clonotype. This chain joins TRBV2 and TRBJ1-2; possibly TRBD1 for D (6 bases). V lost 6 bases and J 3 bases, leaving 11 bases between the germline ends. CDR1 and CDR2 (germline): SNHLY, FYNNEI. There are 13 residues in the CDR3. CDR3 sequence (DNA): TGTGCCAGCAGCAGGGGCGTTGACTATGGCTACACCTTC. It codes for CASSRGVDYGYTF. The variable domain in full, completed from reference TRBV2 and TRBJ1-2, reads EPEVTQTPSHQVTQMGQEVILRCVPISNHLYFYWYRQILGQKVEFLVSFYNNEISEKSEIFDDQFSVERPDGSNFTLKIRSTKLEDSAMYFCASSRGVDYGYTFGSGTRLTVV.

Ten or more counts support this clonotype. The chain couples TRBV7-8 to TRBJ2-1; 8 bases match TRBD1. Germline-derived CDR1 and CDR2 are SGHVS and FQNEAQ. V shed 6 bases, J shed 7 bases, and the junction held 20 bases outside the gene matches. The CDR3 runs to 18 residues. The CDR3 DNA is TGTGCCAGCAGACAAAAGCCCCAGGGGGCACCAATAGAGAATGAGCAGTTCTTC. Residues: CASRQKPQGAPIENEQFF. Full variable domain (missing parts from reference TRBV7-8 and TRBJ2-1): GAGVSQSPRYKVAKRGQDVALRCDPISGHVSLFWYQQALGQGPEFLTYFQNEAQLDKSGLPSDRFFAERPEGSVSTLKIQRTQQEDSAVYLCASRQKPQGAPIENEQFFGPGTRLTVL.

This clonotype was detected a few times. This chain joins TRBV5-1 and TRBJ1-1; D is possibly TRBD1 (6 bases). Germline CDR1 and CDR2: SGHRS and YFSETQ. Trimming took off 0 bases at V and 4 bases at J, with 13 bases between the two ends. The CDR3 contains 15 residues. The chain's CDR3 is CASSLGGGPRTEAFF. In DNA form, the CDR3 reads TGCGCCAGCAGCTTGGGGGGGGGGCCTCGCACTGAAGCTTTCTTT.

The rearrangement joins TRBV7-8 to TRBJ2-3; TRBD1 matches at 7 bases. The CDR3 sequence is 15 residues long. The germline V gene encodes CDR1 SGHVS and CDR2 FQNEAQ. V dropped 0 bases and J dropped 5; count of bases not matched to a gene: 5. CDR3 region: CASSLANRGVDTQYF. In nucleotides, the CDR3 is TGTGCCAGCAGCTTAGCGAACAGGGGAGTAGATACGCAGTATTTT.